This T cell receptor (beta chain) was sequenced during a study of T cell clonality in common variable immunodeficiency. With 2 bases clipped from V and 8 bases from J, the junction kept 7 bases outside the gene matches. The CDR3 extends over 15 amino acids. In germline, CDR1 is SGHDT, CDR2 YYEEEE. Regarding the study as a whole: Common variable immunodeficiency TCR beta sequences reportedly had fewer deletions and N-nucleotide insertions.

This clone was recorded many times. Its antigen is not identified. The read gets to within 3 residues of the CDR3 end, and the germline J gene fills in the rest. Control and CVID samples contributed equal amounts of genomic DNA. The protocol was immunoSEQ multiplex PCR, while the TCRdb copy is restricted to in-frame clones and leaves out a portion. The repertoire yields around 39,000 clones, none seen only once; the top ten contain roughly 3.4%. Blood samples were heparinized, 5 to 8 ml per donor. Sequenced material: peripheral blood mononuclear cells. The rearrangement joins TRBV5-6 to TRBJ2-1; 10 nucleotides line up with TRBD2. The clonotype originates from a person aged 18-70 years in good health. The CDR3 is CASSFLAGDRYEQFF. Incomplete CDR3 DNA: TGTGCCAGCAGCTTCCTAGCGGGAGATAGGTATGAG.